The 30 T cell receptor beta chains below were found in one sample sequenced in a study of blood T cell repertoires in COVID-19. Generated by immunoSEQ multiplex PCR, the TCRdb table keeps only in-frame clones and is missing some. The sample yields approximately 230,000 clones, approximately 83% seen once. Sequences were obtained from peripheral blood. These TCRs come from an elderly man with acute or convalescent COVID-19.

The J gene is TRBJ1-5, the V gene TRBV30; D remains unclear. CDR3 length: 13 amino acids. Germline V CDR1 and CDR2: GTSNPN, SVGIG (reference sequence). V was pared by 5 bases and J by 7 bases, with 15 bases between. In DNA, the CDR3 is TGTGCCTGGTCCGGTGGGAGGGTGCAGCCCCAGCATTTT. This codes for CAWSGGRVQPQHF.

The chain employs TRBV30 and TRBJ2-1, with 8 bases matching TRBD2. J gave up 2 bases and V 4 bases, and 4 bases lay outside the gene matches. Per germline, CDR1 GTSNPN and CDR2 SVGIG (reference sequence). The CDR3 is made up of 14 amino acids. The CDR3 protein is CAWTGAGAYNEQFF. The CDR3 DNA reads TGTGCCTGGACTGGAGCGGGAGCCTACAATGAGCAGTTCTTC.

This chain uses TRBV5-5 with TRBJ2-3; 8 bases map to TRBD2. Per the germline V gene, CDR1 is SGHKS and CDR2 is YYEKEE (reference sequence). This CDR3 region has 15 residues. The V gene end was trimmed by 1 base and the J gene end by 5 bases; junction bases not matched to a gene: 6. In DNA form, the CDR3 reads TGTGCCAGCAGCTTGTCGGGACTAGATATAGATACGCAGTATTTT. Amino acids: CASSLSGLDIDTQYF.

The chain couples TRBV3-1 (or the pseudogene TRBV3-2) to TRBJ2-7; TRBD1 might be the D (6 bases). V was shortened by 7 bases and J by 2 bases, with 12 bases between the two germline ends. CDR3 length: 13 amino acids. Per the germline V gene, CDR1 is LGHDT and CDR2 is YNNKEL (reference sequence). The CDR3 reads CASTQGSTYEQYF. CDR3 coding DNA: TGTGCCAGCACCCAGGGGAGTACCTACGAGCAGTACTTC.

This clone was seen once. The genes are TRBV14 and TRBJ1-2, with D possibly matching TRBD1 (6 bases). V was trimmed by 6 bases and J by 0 bases, leaving 20 bases between them. Germline CDR1 is SGHDN and CDR2 is FVKESK. This CDR3 is built from 17 residues. This CDR3 reads CASSSELPTGSNYGYTF. The CDR3 DNA is TGTGCCAGCAGTTCAGAACTGCCCACAGGGTCTAACTATGGCTACACCTTC.

The rearrangement links TRBV15 to TRBJ1-6, with no clear D. The CDR3 sequence is 16 residues long. Trimming took 3 bases from V and 6 from J, leaving 15 bases between them. Germline CDR1 is LNHNV and CDR2 is YYDKDF (reference sequence). The CDR3 DNA reads as TGTGCCACCAGCAGTCGCACCTTTGGGAGTAATTCACCCCTCCACTTT. Translation gives CATSSRTFGSNSPLHF.

V gene TRBV6-5 combines with J gene TRBJ2-6; weak D call: TRBD1 (5 bases). The CDR3 has 15 amino acids. V dropped 0 bases and J dropped 3 bases, with 6 bases sitting between them. Germline values: CDR1 MNHEY, CDR2 SVGAGI. CDR3 coding DNA: TGTGCCAGCAGTTACTCAGGGGTTGGGGCCAACGTCCTGACTTTC. Protein sequence: CASSYSGVGANVLTF.

This chain links TRBV29-1 with TRBJ1-2; TRBD1 matches at 11 bases. V shed 6 bases and J 7 bases; nucleotides not matched to a gene: 4. The CDR3 consists of 12 residues. Germline-derived CDR1 and CDR2 are SQVTM and ANQGSEA. The CDR3: CSVQDRGLGYTF. For the CDR3, the DNA is TGCAGCGTCCAGGACAGGGGGCTTGGCTACACCTTC.

A note on this clone: At the DNA level, this CDR3 is encoded by other sequences in the same sample as well. The chain recombines TRBV7-9 with TRBJ2-7, with D possibly matching TRBD1 (6 bases). Deletions cut 0 bases from V and 5 bases from J, with 11 bases between. This CDR3 comprises 14 residues. Germline values: CDR1 SEHNR, CDR2 FQNEAQ (reference sequence). CDR3: CASSLAGATHEQYF. The CDR3 DNA reads as TGTGCCAGCAGCTTAGCGGGGGCGACCCACGAGCAGTACTTC.

Worth noting for this clone: This same CDR3 is encoded by further DNA sequences in the sample. The chain couples TRBV2 to TRBJ2-6; D possibly corresponds to TRBD2 (6 bases). The CDR3 covers 15 residues. Germline CDR1 is SNHLY and CDR2 is FYNNEI. The ends were cut back, 1 base at V and 2 bases at J, with 6 bases in the middle. For the CDR3, the DNA is TGTGCCAGCAGTGAAGGCGGGGCTGGGGCCAACGTCCTGACTTTC. It codes for CASSEGGAGANVLTF.

V usage is TRBV19 and J usage is TRBJ2-1, with 9 positions matching TRBD2. The CDR3 length is 18 residues. The trim removed 4 bases at V and 0 bases at J, leaving 10 bases unmatched. Germline CDR1 and CDR2: LNHDA and SQIVND (reference sequence). The CDR3: CASSRQGRTSASYNEQFF. CDR3 nucleotide sequence: TGTGCCAGTAGTAGACAGGGTAGGACTAGCGCCTCCTACAATGAGCAGTTCTTC.

This chain uses TRBV9 with TRBJ2-5; 13 positions match TRBD2. CDR3 size: 17 residues. V was pared by 0 bases and J by 4 bases, with 6 bases of the junction left unmatched. Germline assignment: CDR1 SGDLS and CDR2 YYNGEE. CDR3 bases: TGTGCCAGCAGCGTAGCACTAGCGGGAGGGTCCCGAGAGACCCAGTACTTC. This translates into CASSVALAGGSRETQYF.

V is TRBV28 and J is TRBJ2-1, with 8 bases lining up with TRBD2. The V and J ends lost 10 bases and 7 bases, in that order; junction bases with no gene match: 15. Germline-derived CDR1 and CDR2 are MDHEN and SYDVKM. This CDR3 is built from 15 residues. CDR3 residues: CATTIVSGGRNEQFF. The CDR3 DNA reads TGTGCCACCACCATAGTCAGCGGGGGTAGGAATGAGCAGTTCTTC.

This sequence joins TRBV9 and TRBJ1-1, with 7 bases fitting TRBD1. Germline CDR1 reads SGDLS; CDR2 reads YYNGEE. The V gene end was trimmed by 2 bases and the J gene end by 7 bases; junction bases not matched to a gene: 14. This CDR3 contains 16 residues. The DNA of the CDR3 is TGTGCCAGCAGCGTCTCCGAGAGCCGGGACAGCCATGAAGCTTTCTTT. Its translation is CASSVSESRDSHEAFF.

The J gene is TRBJ2-2, the V gene TRBV6-5; TRBD1 is a possible D gene (5 bases). Germline CDR1 MNHEY, CDR2 SVGAGI. CDR3 length equals 14 residues. V was cut by 6 bases and J by 5 bases, with 13 bases left in between. The CDR3 coding sequence is TGTGCCAGCAGCGTCGACAGAGTTACCGGGGAGCTGTTTTTT. Encoded protein: CASSVDRVTGELFF.

This clone was counted a single time. The chain recombines TRBV4-2 with TRBJ1-2; perhaps TRBD1 as D (6 bases). This CDR3 comprises 16 residues. V was shortened by 0 bases and J by 0 bases, with 11 bases between the two germline ends. Germline lookup yields CDR1 LGHNA and CDR2 YNFKEQ. CDR3: CASSQDRTVANYGYTF. The CDR3 coding sequence is TGTGCCAGCAGCCAAGATAGGACAGTTGCTAACTATGGCTACACCTTC.

The chain combines TRBV5-1 with TRBJ1-1; TRBD1 might be the D (6 bases). CDR1 is SGHRS, CDR2 YFSETQ, per germline. Trimming left V 4 bases short and J 1 base short, with 17 bases between. The CDR3 is 16 residues long. CDR3 loop: CASSPPKSRGNTEAFF. CDR3 DNA sequence: TGCGCCAGCAGCCCTCCTAAGAGCAGGGGGAACACTGAAGCTTTCTTT.

The chain employs TRBV7-2 and TRBJ2-2, with a weak D call TRBD1 (5 bases). The germline V and J ends were trimmed by 6 bases and 1 base, with 12 bases remaining between them. This CDR3 contains 15 residues. The germline V gene encodes CDR1 SGHTA and CDR2 FQGNSA. CDR3 nucleotides: TGTGCCAGCAGAAGACAGTCGCAGAACACCGGGGAGCTGTTTTTT. This codes for CASRRQSQNTGELFF. Variable domain in full (rest from reference TRBV7-2 and TRBJ2-2): GAGVSQSPSNKVTEKGKDVELRCDPISGHTALYWYRQSLGQGLEFLIYFQGNSAPDKSGLPSDRFSAERTGGSVSTLTIQRTQQEDSAVYLCASRRQSQNTGELFFGEGSRLTVL.

The chain uses TRBV7-3 and TRBJ1-3; weak D call: TRBD1 (5 bases). The CDR3 has 14 residues. Germline V gene data show CDR1 as SGHTA and CDR2 as FQGTGA. V was shortened by 8 bases and J by 0 bases, with 11 bases between the two germline ends. CDR3: CASSQGSSGNTIYF. CDR3 bases: TGTGCCAGCTCTCAGGGTTCCTCTGGAAACACCATATATTTT. Combining the CDR3 with reference TRBV7-3 and TRBJ1-3 gives the whole variable domain GAGVSQTPSNKVTEKGKYVELRCDPISGHTALYWYRQSLGQGPEFLIYFQGTGAADDSGLPNDRFFAVRPEGSVSTLKIQRTERGDSAVYLCASSQGSSGNTIYFGEGSWLTVV.

The chain recombines TRBV7-2 with TRBJ1-2; 9 bases line up with TRBD1. The CDR3 covers 14 residues. Germline CDR1 reads SGHTA; CDR2 reads FQGNSA. J was trimmed by 8 bases and V by 5 bases; bases with no gene match: 9. The chain's CDR3 is CASSRDRAGGGYTF. Here the CDR3 DNA reads TGTGCCAGCAGCAGGGACAGGGCCGGAGGGGGCTACACCTTC.

The J gene is TRBJ2-3, the V gene TRBV12-3 or TRBV12-4; 7 nucleotides align to TRBD2. V was clipped by 5 bases and J by 1 base; unmatched bases: 0. The CDR3 totals 13 residues. DNA of the CDR3: TGTGCCAGCAGTAGCGGGGGCACAGATACGCAGTATTTT. Translation: CASSSGGTDTQYF.

The chain has TRBV7-8 and TRBJ1-5; D is uncertain. Germline CDR1 SGHVS, CDR2 FQNEAQ. Trimming removed 3 bases at V and 3 bases at J, with 3 bases between. CDR3 length: 12 residues. The CDR3 region is CASSFINQPQHF. CDR3 bases: TGTGCCAGCAGCTTTATCAATCAGCCCCAGCATTTT.

This clone was seen only a few times. The rearrangement joins TRBV19 to TRBJ1-5; D gene uncertain. Trimming stripped 4 bases from V and 7 bases from J, with 11 bases between. Germline CDR1 is LNHDA and CDR2 is SQIVND (reference sequence). The CDR3 covers 13 residues. In nucleotides, the CDR3 is TGTGCCAGTAGTAACCGGGGTTTCCAGCCCCAGCATTTT. It specifies CASSNRGFQPQHF.

The V and J genes are TRBV30 and TRBJ2-7; the D is unclear. The germline V gene has CDR1 GTSNPN and CDR2 SVGIG (reference sequence). This CDR3 has 12 amino acids. Trimming cost V 2 bases and J 1 base, with 6 bases left between them. The CDR3 sequence: CAWSLVSYEQYF. The CDR3 DNA follows: TGTGCCTGGAGTCTCGTATCCTACGAGCAGTACTTC.

The genes are TRBV24-1 and TRBJ2-3; TRBD2 aligns across 7 bases. V was pared by 3 bases and J by 2 bases, with 7 bases of the junction left unmatched. Germline lookup yields CDR1 KGHDR and CDR2 SFDVKD. The CDR3 has 16 amino acids. Here the CDR3 DNA reads TGTGCCACCAGTGATCCCGGGGGGACTATCACAGATACGCAGTATTTT. Its translation: CATSDPGGTITDTQYF.

The rearrangement joins TRBV5-1 to TRBJ1-1; the match to TRBD1 covers 8 bases. The CDR3 contains 16 residues. V shed 0 bases, J shed 4 bases, and the junction held 8 bases outside the gene matches. In germline, CDR1 is SGHRS, CDR2 YFSETQ. CDR3 nucleotides: TGCGCCAGCAGCTTGGCCTTCCAGGGGGCGAGCACTGAAGCTTTCTTT. This codes for CASSLAFQGASTEAFF.

This clone has a handful of counts. The chain combines TRBV21-1 with TRBJ2-7; TRBD1, the table's D call, lacks a check against the DNA. TRBV21-1 is reported as a pseudogene. The CDR3 has 18 amino acids. The CDR3 here is CASSKEGNPGQGKYEQYF. CDR3 nucleotides: TGTGCCAGCAGCAAAGAGGGGAACCCGGGACAGGGGAAATACGAGCAGTACTTC.

For the CDR3, the DNA is TGTGCCAGCAGCTTGAACGGCATAGGACAGGGAGCCTACGAGCAGTACTTC. Its protein product is CASSLNGIGQGAYEQYF. The chain uses TRBV5-8 and TRBJ2-7, with 8 bases lining up with TRBD1. The CDR3 totals 17 residues. The trim removed 1 base at V and 2 bases at J, leaving 11 bases unmatched. Germline V CDR1 and CDR2: SGHTS, YDEGEE.

The chain links TRBV5-1 to TRBJ1-5; unclear D gene. The ends were cut back, 1 base at V and 0 bases at J, with 14 bases in the middle. CDR1 is SGHRS and CDR2 is YFSETQ in the germline V gene. The CDR3 spans 17 residues. The CDR3, as DNA: TGCGCCAGCAGCTTGACCGGGAGCCCGGATAGCAATCAGCCCCAGCATTTT. It encodes CASSLTGSPDSNQPQHF.

The chain joins TRBV30 to TRBJ2-1; tentatively, D is TRBD1 (6 bases). The CDR3 runs to 16 residues. V was trimmed by 1 base and J by 6 bases, leaving 19 bases between them. The germline V gene encodes CDR1 GTSNPN and CDR2 SVGIG (reference sequence). The CDR3 bases are TGTGCCTGGAGTGACTGGGGGCAGGACCGTTTCAATGAGCAGTTCTTC. This encodes CAWSDWGQDRFNEQFF.